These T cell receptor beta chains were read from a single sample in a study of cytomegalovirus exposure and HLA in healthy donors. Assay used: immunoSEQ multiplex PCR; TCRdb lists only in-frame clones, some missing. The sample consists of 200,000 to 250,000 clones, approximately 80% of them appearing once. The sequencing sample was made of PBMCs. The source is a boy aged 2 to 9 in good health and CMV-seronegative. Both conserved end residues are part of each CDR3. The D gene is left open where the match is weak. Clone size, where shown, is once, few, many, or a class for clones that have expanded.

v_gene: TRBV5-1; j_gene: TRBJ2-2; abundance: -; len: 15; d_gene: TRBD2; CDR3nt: TGCGCCAGCCGGGGACTAGCGGCGAACACCGGGGAGCTGTTTTTT; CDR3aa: CASRGLAANTGELFF
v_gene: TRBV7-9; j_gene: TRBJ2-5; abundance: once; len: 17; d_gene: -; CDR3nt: TGTGCCAGCAGCTCCCAAAGGGGAGCGGGCCTAGGGGAGACCCAGTACTTC; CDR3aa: CASSSQRGAGLGETQYF
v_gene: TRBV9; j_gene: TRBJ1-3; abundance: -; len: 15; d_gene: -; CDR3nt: TGTGCCAGCAGCGTATCCCTGTCCTCTGGAAACACCATATATTTT; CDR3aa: CASSVSLSSGNTIYF
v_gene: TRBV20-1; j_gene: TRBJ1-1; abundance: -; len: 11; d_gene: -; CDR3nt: TGCAGTGCAGGGGGGGACACTGAAGCTTTCTTT; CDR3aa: CSAGGDTEAFF
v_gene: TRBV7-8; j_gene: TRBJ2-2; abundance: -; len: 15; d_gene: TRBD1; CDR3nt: TGTGCCAGCAGCTTATCAGGGGGCGTCACCGGGGAGCTGTTTTTT; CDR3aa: CASSLSGGVTGELFF
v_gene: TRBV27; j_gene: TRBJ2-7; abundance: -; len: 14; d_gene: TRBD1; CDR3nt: TGTGCCAGCAGTTTCCAGGGGGTTAGCTACGAGCAGTACTTC; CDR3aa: CASSFQGVSYEQYF
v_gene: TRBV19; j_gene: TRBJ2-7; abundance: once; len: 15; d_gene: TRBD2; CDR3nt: TGTGCCAGTAGTATCAGACTAGCGGGATCTAGCGAGCAGTACTTC; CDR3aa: CASSIRLAGSSEQYF
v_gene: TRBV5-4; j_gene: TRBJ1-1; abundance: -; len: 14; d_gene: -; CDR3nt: TGTGCCAGCAGCTTAGGGACACTGAACACTGAAGCTTTCTTT; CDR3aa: CASSLGTLNTEAFF
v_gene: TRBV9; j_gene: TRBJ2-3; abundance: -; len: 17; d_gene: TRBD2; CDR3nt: TGTGCCAGCAGGTTAACGGGGGGGTCTCCGAGCACAGATACGCAGTATTTT; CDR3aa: CASRLTGGSPSTDTQYF
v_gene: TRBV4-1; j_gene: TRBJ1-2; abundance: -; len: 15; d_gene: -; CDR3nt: TGCGCCAGCAGCCAAGAACAAACAGGGACCTATGGCTACACCTTC; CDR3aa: CASSQEQTGTYGYTF
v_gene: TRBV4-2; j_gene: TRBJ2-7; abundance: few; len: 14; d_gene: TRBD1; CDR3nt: TGTGCCAGCAGCCAGGATACAGGGGGGTACGAGCAGTACTTC; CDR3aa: CASSQDTGGYEQYF
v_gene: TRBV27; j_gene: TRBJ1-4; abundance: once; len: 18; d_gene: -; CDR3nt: TGTGCCAGCAGTTTAAGACCCCGGGGGGGTGCATCTAATGAAAAACTGTTTTTT; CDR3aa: CASSLRPRGGASNEKLFF
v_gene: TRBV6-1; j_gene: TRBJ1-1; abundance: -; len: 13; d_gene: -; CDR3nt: TGTGCCAGCACAGGGTTTCTTGGCACTGAAGCTTTCTTT; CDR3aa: CASTGFLGTEAFF
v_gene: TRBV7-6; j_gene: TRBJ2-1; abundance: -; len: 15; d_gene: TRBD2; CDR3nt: TGTGCCAGCAGCTCAGGACTAGCGGTTAACAATGAGCAGTTCTTC; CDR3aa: CASSSGLAVNNEQFF
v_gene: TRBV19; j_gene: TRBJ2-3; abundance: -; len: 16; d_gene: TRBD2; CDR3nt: TGTGCCAGTAATAGGGGACTAGCGGGCGGAGCAGATACGCAGTATTTT; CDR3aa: CASNRGLAGGADTQYF
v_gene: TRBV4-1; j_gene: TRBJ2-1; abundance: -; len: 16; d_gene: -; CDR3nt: TGCGCCAGCAGCCAAGATCCAGTTTGGTCCTACAATGAGCAGTTCTTC; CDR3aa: CASSQDPVWSYNEQFF
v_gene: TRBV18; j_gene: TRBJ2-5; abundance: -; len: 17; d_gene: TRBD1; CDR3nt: TGTGCCAGCTCATCCATATCGACAGGGTTAGGCCAAGAGACCCAGTACTTC; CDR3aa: CASSSISTGLGQETQYF
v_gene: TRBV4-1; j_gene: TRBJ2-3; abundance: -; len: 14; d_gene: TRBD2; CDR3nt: TGCGCCAGCAGCCAAGTGGGGGGGGCAGATACGCAGTATTTT; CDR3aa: CASSQVGGADTQYF
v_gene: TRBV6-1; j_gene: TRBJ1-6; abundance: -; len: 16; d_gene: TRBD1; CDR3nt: TGTGCCAGCAGTGAAGCGGGGGACAGTTTTAATTCACCCCTCCACTTT; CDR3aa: CASSEAGDSFNSPLHF
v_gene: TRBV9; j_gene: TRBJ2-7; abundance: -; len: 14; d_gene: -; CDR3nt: TGTGCCAGCAGCGCGACAGGTAGCTCCTACGAGCAGTACTTC; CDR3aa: CASSATGSSYEQYF
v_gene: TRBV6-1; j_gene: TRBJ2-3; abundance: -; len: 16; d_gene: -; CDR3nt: TGTGCCAGCAGTGAAGCGTCGGCTAGCCGCACAGATACGCAGTATTTT; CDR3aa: CASSEASASRTDTQYF
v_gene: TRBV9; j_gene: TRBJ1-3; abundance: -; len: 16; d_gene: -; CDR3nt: TGTGCCAGCAGCGTAGAATCCGTGCAGGGGGGAAACACCATATATTTT; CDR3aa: CASSVESVQGGNTIYF
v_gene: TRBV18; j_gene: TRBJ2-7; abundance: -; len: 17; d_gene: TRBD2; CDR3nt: TGTGCCAGCTCGCGGGGACTAGCGGGGGGCATTCTCGACGAGCAGTACTTC; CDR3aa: CASSRGLAGGILDEQYF
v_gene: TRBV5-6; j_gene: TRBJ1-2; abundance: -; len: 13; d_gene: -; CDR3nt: TGTGCCAGCAGCTCTCCGGGACAAGAAAGCTACACCTTC; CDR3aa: CASSSPGQESYTF
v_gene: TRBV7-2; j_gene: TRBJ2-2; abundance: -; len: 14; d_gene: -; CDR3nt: TGTGCCAGCAGCTTAGCTTCTCGCGCCGGGGAGCTGTTTTTT; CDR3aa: CASSLASRAGELFF
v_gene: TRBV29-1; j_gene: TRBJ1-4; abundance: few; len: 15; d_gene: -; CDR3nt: TGCAGCGTTGGCCGAGGGCTGGAGACTAATGAAAAACTGTTTTTT; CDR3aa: CSVGRGLETNEKLFF
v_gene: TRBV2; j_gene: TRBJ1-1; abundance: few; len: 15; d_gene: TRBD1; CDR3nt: TGTGCCAGCAGTTGGTTCGGGACAGCGAACACTGAAGCTTTCTTT; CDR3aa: CASSWFGTANTEAFF
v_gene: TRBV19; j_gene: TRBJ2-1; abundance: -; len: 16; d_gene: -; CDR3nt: TGTGCCAGTAGTATGGGGGCGGGAGACCCCTACAATGAGCAGTTCTTC; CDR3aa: CASSMGAGDPYNEQFF
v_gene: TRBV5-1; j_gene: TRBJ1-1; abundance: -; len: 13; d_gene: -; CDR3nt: TGCGCCAGCAGGACCCGCGGAGACACTGAAGCTTTCTTT; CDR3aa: CASRTRGDTEAFF
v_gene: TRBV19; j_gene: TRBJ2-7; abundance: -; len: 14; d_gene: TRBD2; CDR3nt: TGTGCCAGTAGTAGTCTAGCGGGAGTGGGGGAGCAGTACTTC; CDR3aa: CASSSLAGVGEQYF
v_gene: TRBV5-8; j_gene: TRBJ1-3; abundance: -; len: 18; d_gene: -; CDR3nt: TGTGCCAGCAGCTTTGCTCCACAAACCAGATCCTCTGGAAACACCATATATTTT; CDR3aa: CASSFAPQTRSSGNTIYF
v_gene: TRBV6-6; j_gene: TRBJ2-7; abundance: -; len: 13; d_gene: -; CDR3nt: TGTGCCAGCTGGGGGGACTTCCACTACGAGCAGTACTTC; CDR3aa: CASWGDFHYEQYF
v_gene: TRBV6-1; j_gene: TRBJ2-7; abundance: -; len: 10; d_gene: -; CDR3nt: TGTGCCAGCAGTGAACGTCTCCAGTACTTC; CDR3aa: CASSERLQYF
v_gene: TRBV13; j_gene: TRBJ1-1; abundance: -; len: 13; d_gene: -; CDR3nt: TGTGCCAGCAGCTTACAGGGGCGAACTGAAGCTTTCTTT; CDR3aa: CASSLQGRTEAFF
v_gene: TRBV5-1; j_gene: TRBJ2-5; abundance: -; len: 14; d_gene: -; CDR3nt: TGCGCCAGCAGCTTAAGCCGGGAGTACGAGACCCAGTACTTC; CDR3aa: CASSLSREYETQYF
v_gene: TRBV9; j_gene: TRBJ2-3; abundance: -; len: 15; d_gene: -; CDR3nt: TGTGCCAGCAGCGAGGGAGGGGGGGGAACAGATACGCAGTATTTT; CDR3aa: CASSEGGGGTDTQYF
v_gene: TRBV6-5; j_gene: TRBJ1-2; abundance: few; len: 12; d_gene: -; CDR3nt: TGTGCCAGCAGGTCTCAGGGTTCCGGCTACACCTTC; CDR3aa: CASRSQGSGYTF
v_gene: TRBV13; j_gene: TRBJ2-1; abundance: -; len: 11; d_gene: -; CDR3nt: TGTGCCAGCAGCTCCGAGGGCGAGCAGTTCTTC; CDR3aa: CASSSEGEQFF
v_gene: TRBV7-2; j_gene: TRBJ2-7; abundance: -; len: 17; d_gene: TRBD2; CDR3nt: TGTGCCAGCACCCCGCGGCTAGCGGGAGGGCCCGCCTACGAGCAGTACTTC; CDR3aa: CASTPRLAGGPAYEQYF
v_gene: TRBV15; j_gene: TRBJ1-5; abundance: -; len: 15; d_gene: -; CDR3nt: TGTGCCACCAGCAGAGATAGGCAGAGGGCTCAGCCCCAGCATTTT; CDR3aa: CATSRDRQRAQPQHF
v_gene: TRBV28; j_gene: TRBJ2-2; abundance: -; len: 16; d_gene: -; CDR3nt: TGTGCCAGCAGCAACCCCCTCCAGGGCAACACCGGGGAGCTGTTTTTT; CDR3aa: CASSNPLQGNTGELFF
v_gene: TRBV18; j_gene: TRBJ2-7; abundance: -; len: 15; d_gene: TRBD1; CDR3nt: TGTGCCAGCTCACCCGAGGGGACAGGGGGCTACGAGCAGTACTTC; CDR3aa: CASSPEGTGGYEQYF
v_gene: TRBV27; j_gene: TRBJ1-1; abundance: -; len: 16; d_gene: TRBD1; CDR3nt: TGTGCCAGCAGTCGGGACAGGGGGACGTTAGACACTGAAGCTTTCTTT; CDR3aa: CASSRDRGTLDTEAFF
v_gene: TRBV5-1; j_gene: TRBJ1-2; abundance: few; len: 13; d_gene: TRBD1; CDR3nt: TGCGCCAGCAGCTCAGAGGGGGCTGGTGGCTACACCTTC; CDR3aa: CASSSEGAGGYTF
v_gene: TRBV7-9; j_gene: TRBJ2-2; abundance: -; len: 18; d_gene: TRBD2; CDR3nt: TGTGCCAGCAGCCCCAAGACTAGCGGGGGGCCGAACACCGGGGAGCTGTTTTTT; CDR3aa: CASSPKTSGGPNTGELFF
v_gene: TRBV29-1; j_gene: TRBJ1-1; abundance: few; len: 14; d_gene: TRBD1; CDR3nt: TGCAGCGCTGGGATCACAGGGGGCTTCGCTGAAGCTTTCTTT; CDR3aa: CSAGITGGFAEAFF
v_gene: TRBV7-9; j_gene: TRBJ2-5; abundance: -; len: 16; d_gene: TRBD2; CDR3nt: TGTGCCAGCAGCCTCCCCGGGGGAGGGTATACGGAGACCCAGTACTTC; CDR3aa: CASSLPGGGYTETQYF
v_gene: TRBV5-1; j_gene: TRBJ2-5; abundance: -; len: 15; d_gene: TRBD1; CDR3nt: TGCGCCAGCAGCTCAACAGGGGACCGGGGAGAGACCCAGTACTTC; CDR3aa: CASSSTGDRGETQYF
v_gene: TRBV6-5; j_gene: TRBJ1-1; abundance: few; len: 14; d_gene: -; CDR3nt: TGTGCCAGCAGACCTTTTTCTGTGTCGGGTGAAGCTTTCTTT; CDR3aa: CASRPFSVSGEAFF
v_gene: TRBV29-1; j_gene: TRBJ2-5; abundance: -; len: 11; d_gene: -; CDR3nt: TGCAGCGCCGCAGGGGAAGAGACCCAGTACTTC; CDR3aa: CSAAGEETQYF
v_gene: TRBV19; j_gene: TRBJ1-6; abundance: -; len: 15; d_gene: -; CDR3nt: TGTGCCAGTAGTGGGACGATCGGGGAGGTGTCACCCCTCCACTTT; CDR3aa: CASSGTIGEVSPLHF
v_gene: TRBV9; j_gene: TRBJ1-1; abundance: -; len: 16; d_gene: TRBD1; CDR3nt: TGTGCCAGCAGCCCTAACCCCGGGCAGGGGGTATCTGAAGCTTTCTTT; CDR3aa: CASSPNPGQGVSEAFF
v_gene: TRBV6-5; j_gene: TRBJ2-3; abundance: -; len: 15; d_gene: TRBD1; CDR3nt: TGTGCCAGCAGTTACCGGGACAGCCGCACAGATACGCAGTATTTT; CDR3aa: CASSYRDSRTDTQYF
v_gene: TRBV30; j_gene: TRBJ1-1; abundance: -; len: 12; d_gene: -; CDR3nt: TGTGCCTGGACTCTCGACAGGAGCGAAGCTTTCTTT; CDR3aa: CAWTLDRSEAFF
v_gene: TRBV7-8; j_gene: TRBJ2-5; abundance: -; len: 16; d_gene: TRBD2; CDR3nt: TGTGCCAGCAGCGATCCGAAGCCGGGACTAGTAGAGACCCAGTACTTC; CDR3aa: CASSDPKPGLVETQYF
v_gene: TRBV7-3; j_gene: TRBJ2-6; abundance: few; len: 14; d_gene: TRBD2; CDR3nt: TGTGCCAGCAGCCGGGACTATGGGGCCAACGTCCTGACTTTC; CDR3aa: CASSRDYGANVLTF
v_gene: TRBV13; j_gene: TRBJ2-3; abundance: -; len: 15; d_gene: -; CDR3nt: TGTGCCAGCAGCCCCCCCCGGCAGGGCGCAGATACGCAGTATTTT; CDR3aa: CASSPPRQGADTQYF
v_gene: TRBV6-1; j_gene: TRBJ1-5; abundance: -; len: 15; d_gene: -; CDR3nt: TGTGCCAGCACGCCCGGGAACGGTGAGAATCAGCCCCAGCATTTT; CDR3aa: CASTPGNGENQPQHF
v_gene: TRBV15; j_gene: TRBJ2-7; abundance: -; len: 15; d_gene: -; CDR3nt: TGTGCCACCAGCAGAGATGACAGTGGAACCTACGAGCAGTACTTC; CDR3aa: CATSRDDSGTYEQYF
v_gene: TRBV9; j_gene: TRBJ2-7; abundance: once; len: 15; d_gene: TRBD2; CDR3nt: TGTGCCAGCAGCGTAGAGGCTAGCGGGCTCTACGAGCAGTACTTC; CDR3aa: CASSVEASGLYEQYF